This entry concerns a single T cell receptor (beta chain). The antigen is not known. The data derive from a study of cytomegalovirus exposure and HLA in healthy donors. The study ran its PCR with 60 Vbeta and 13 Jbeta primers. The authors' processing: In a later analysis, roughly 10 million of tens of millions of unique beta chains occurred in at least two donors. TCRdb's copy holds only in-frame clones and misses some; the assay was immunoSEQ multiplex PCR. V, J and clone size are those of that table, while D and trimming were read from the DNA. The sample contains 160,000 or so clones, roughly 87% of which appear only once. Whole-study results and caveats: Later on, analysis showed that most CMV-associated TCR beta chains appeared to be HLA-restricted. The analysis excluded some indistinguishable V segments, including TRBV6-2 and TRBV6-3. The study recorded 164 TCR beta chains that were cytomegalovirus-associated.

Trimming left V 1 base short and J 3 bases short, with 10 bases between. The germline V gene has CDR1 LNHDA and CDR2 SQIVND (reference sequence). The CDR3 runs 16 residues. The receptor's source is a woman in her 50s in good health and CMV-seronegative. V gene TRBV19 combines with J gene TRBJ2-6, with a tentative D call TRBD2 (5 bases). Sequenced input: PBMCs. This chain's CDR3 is CASSIGSGIGANVLTF. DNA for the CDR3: TGTGCCAGTAGTATAGGATCCGGGATTGGGGCCAACGTCCTGACTTTC.